This T cell receptor beta chain was profiled in a study of blood T cell repertoires in COVID-19. At the level of the study: Donors in the United States, Italy and Spain gave samples during acute or convalescent COVID-19. PBMCs, B-cell-depleted T cells, or T cells were the source of the cDNA or gDNA that made up the material.

V shed 2 bases and J shed 4 bases, with 17 bases lying between them. CDR1 is LGHNA, CDR2 YSLEER, per germline. The CDR3 length is 16 residues. In the study's own analysis: Reference gene primer amplification gave estimated nucleated cell counts. This table comes from immunoSEQ multiplex PCR, and its TCRdb copy is limited to in-frame clones, with some not included. V and J calls and clone size are those listed in that table; D and trimming were worked out from the DNA. This table has some 230,000 clones, about four fifths appearing once. Sequencing input: peripheral blood. This clonotype was obtained from a woman aged 60-70 years with acute or convalescent COVID-19. The V call is TRBV4-3, the J call TRBJ1-2, with D perhaps TRBD1 (6 bases). The CDR3 coding sequence is TGCGCCAGCAGCCAAAACTTCAGGACAGAACTCTATGGCTACACCTTC. It specifies CASSQNFRTELYGYTF.